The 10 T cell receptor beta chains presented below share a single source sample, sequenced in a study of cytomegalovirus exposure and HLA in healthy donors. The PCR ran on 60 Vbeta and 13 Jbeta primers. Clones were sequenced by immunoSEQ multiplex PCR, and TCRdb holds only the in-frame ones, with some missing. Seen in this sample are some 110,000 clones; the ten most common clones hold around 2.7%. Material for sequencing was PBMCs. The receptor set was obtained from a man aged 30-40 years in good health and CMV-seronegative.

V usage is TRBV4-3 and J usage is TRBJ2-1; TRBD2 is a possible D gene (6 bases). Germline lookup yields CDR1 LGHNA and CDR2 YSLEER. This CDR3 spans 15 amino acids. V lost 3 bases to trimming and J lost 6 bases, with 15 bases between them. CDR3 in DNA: TGCGCCAGCAGCCACGGGACTTGGGCCCTCAATGAGCAGTTCTTC. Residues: CASSHGTWALNEQFF.

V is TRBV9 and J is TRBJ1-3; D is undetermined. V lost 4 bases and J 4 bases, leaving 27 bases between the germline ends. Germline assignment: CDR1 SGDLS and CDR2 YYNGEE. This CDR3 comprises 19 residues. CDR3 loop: CASSPSWGVGGSSGNTIYF. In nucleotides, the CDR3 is TGTGCCAGCAGCCCTTCCTGGGGTGTCGGAGGTTCGAGCGGAAACACCATATATTTT.

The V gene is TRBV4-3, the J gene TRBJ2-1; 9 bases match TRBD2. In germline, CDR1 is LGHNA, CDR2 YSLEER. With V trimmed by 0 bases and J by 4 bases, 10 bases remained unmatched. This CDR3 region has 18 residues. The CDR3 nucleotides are TGCGCCAGCAGCCAAGATTATCAGCTAGCGGGACCATACAATGAGCAGTTCTTC. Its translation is CASSQDYQLAGPYNEQFF.

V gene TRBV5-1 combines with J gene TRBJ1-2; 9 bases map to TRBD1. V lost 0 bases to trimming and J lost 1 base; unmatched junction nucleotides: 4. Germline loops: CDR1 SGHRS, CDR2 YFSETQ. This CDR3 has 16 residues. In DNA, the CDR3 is TGCGCCAGCAGCTTGGACAGGGGGCCCTTTAACTATGGCTACACCTTC. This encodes CASSLDRGPFNYGYTF.

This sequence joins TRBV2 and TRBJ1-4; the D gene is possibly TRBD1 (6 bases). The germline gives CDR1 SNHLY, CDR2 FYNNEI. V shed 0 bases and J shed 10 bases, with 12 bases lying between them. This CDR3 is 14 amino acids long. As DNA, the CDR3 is TGTGCCAGCAGTGAAGCGGGGGCTGCCGGAAAACTGTTTTTT. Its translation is CASSEAGAAGKLFF.

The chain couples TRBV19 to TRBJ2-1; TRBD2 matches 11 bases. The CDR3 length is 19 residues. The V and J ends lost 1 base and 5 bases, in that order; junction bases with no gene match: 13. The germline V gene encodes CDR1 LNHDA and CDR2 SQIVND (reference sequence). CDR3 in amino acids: CASSIGLAGGAAIHNEQFF. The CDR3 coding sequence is TGTGCCAGTAGTATAGGGCTAGCGGGAGGTGCCGCCATCCACAATGAGCAGTTCTTC.

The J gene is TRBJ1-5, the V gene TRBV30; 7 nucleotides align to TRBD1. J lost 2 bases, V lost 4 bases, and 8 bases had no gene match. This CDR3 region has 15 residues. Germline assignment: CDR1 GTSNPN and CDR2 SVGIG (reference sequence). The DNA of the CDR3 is TGTGCCTGGACAACCGGGACAGATGGCAATCAGCCCCAGCATTTT. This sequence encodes CAWTTGTDGNQPQHF.

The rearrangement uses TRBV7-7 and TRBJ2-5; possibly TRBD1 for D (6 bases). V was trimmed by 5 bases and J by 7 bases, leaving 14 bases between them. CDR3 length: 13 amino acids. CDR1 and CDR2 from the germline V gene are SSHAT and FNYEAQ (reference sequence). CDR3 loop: CASSMTGSGTQYF. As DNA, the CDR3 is TGTGCCAGCAGCATGACAGGATCTGGGACCCAGTACTTC. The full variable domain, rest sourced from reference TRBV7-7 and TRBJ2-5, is GAGVSQSPRYKVTKRGQDVTLRCDPISSHATLYWYQQALGQGPEFLTYFNYEAQPDKSGLPSDRFSAERPEGSISTLTIQRTEQRDSAMYRCASSMTGSGTQYFGPGTRLLVL.

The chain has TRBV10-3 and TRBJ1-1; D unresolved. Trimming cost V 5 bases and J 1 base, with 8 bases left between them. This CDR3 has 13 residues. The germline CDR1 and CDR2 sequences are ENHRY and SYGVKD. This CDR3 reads CAISYPGNTEAFF. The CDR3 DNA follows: TGTGCCATCAGTTACCCAGGGAACACTGAAGCTTTCTTT.

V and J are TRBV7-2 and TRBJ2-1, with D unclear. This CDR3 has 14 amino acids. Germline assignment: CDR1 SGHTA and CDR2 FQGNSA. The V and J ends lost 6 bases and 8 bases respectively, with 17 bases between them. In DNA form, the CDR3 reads TGTGCCAGCAGGAGGAACCCATTACCAGATGAGCAGTTCTTC. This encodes CASRRNPLPDEQFF. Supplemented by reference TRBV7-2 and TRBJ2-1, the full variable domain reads GAGVSQSPSNKVTEKGKDVELRCDPISGHTALYWYRQSLGQGLEFLIYFQGNSAPDKSGLPSDRFSAERTGGSVSTLTIQRTQQEDSAVYLCASRRNPLPDEQFFGPGTRLTVL.